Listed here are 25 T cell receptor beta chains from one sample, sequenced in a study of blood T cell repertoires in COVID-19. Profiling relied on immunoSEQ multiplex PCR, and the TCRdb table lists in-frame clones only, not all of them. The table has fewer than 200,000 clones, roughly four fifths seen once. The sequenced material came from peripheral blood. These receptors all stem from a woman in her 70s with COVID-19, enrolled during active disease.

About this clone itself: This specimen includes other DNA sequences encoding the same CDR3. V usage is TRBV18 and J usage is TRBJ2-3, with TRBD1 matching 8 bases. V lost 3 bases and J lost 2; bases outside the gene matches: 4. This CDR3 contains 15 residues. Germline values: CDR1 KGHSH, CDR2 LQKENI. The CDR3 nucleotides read TGTGCCAGCTCACCCGGACAGGGCAACACAGATACGCAGTATTTT. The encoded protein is CASSPGQGNTDTQYF. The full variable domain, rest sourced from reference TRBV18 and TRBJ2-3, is NAGVMQNPRHLVRRRGQEARLRCSPMKGHSHVYWYRQLPEEGLKFMVYLQKENIIDESGMPKERFSAEFPKEGPSILRIQQVVRGDSAAYFCASSPGQGNTDTQYFGPGTRLTVL.

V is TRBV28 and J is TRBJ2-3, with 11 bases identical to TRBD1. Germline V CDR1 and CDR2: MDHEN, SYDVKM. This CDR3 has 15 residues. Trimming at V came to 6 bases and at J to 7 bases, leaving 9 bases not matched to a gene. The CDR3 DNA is TGTGCCAGCAGCCGGGGGACAGGGGGGGGATATACGCAGTATTTT. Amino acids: CASSRGTGGGYTQYF. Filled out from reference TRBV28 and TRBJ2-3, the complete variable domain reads DVKVTQSSRYLVKRTGEKVFLECVQDMDHENMFWYRQDPGLGLRLIYFSYDVKMKEKGDIPEGYSVSREKKERFSLILESASTNQTSMYLCASSRGTGGGYTQYFGPGTRLTVL.

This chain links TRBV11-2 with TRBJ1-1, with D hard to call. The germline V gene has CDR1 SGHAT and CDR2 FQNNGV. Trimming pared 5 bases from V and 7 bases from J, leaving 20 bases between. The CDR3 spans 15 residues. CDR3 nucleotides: TGTGCCAGCAGCGGCGGACTAGGACGATTCATTGAAGCTTTCTTT. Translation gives CASSGGLGRFIEAFF.

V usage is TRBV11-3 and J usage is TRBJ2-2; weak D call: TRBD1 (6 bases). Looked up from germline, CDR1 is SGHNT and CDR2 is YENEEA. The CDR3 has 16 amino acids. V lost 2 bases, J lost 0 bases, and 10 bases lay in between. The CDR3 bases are TGTGCCAGCAGCTTACAGGGGCGGGCGAACACCGGGGAGCTGTTTTTT. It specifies CASSLQGRANTGELFF. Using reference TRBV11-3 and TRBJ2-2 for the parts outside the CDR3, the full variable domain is EAGVVQSPRYKIIEKKQPVAFWCNPISGHNTLYWYLQNLGQGPELLIRYENEEAVDDSQLPKDRFSAERLKGVDSTLKIQPAELGDSAVYLCASSLQGRANTGELFFGEGSRLTVL.

This CDR3 is CASSTTGATEAFF. In nucleotides, the CDR3 is TGTGCCAGCAGCACCACAGGGGCGACTGAAGCTTTCTTT. The chain links TRBV7-2 to TRBJ1-1; 7 positions match TRBD1. Trimming removed 5 bases from V and 5 bases from J; junction bases left unmatched: 5. The CDR3 contains 13 residues. Germline CDR1 and CDR2: SGHTA and FQGNSA.

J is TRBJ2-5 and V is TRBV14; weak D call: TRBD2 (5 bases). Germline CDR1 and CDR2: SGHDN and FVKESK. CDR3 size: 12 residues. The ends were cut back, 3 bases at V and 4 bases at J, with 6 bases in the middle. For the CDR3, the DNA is TGTGCCAGCAGCCAGAGGGTAGAGACCCAGTACTTC. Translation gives CASSQRVETQYF.

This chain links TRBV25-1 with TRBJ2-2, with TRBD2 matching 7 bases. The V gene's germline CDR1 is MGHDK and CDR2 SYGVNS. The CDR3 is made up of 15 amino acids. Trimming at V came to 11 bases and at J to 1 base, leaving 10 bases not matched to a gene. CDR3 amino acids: CAASYSGENTGELFF. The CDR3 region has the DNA TGTGCCGCCAGTTACAGCGGGGAGAACACCGGGGAGCTGTTTTTT.

The CDR3 sequence: CASRAGANTGELFF. The CDR3 nucleotides are TGTGCCAGCAGGGCGGGAGCGAACACCGGGGAGCTGTTTTTT. The rearrangement joins TRBV2 to TRBJ2-2; 7 bases agree with TRBD2. The CDR3 runs to 14 residues. CDR1 and CDR2 from the germline V gene are SNHLY and FYNNEI. The V and J ends lost 6 bases and 0 bases, in that order; junction bases with no gene match: 1.

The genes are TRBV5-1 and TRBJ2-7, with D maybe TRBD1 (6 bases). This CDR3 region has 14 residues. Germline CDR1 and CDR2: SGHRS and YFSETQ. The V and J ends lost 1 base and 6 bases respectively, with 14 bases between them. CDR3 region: CASSLRTGSAEQYF. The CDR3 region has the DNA TGCGCCAGCAGCTTGCGAACAGGGTCCGCCGAGCAGTACTTC. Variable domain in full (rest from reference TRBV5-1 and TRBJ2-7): KAGVTQTPRYLIKTRGQQVTLSCSPISGHRSVSWYQQTPGQGLQFLFEYFSETQRNKGNFPGRFSGRQFSNSRSEMNVSTLELGDSALYLCASSLRTGSAEQYFGPGTRLTVT.

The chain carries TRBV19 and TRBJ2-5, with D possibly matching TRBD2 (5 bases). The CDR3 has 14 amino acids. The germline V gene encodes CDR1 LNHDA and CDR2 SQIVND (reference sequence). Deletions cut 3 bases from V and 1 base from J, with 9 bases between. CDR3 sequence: CASSISGLQETQYF. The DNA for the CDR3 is TGTGCCAGTAGTATTTCAGGACTCCAAGAGACCCAGTACTTC.

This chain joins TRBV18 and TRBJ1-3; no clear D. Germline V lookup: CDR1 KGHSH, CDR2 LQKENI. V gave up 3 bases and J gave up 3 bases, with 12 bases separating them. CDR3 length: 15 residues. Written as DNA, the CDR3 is TGTGCCAGCTCACCCGACCTGCGGGTTGGAAACACCATATATTTT. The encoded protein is CASSPDLRVGNTIYF.

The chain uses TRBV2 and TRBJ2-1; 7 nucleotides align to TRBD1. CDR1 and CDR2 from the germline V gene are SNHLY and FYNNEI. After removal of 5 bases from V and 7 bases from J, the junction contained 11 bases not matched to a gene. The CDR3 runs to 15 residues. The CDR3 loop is CASSSEQGKLNEQFF. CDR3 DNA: TGTGCCAGCAGTTCCGAACAGGGGAAGTTGAATGAGCAGTTCTTC.

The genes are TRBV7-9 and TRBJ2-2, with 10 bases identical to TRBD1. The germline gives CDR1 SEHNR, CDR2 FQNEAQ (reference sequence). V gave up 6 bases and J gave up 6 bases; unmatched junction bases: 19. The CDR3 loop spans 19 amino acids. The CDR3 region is CASRRTGTGASFSAGELFF. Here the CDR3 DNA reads TGTGCCAGCAGACGAACCGGGACAGGGGCGAGTTTTTCGGCCGGGGAGCTGTTTTTT. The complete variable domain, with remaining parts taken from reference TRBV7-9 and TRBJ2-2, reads DTGVSQNPRHKITKRGQNVTFRCDPISEHNRLYWYRQTLGQGPEFLTYFQNEAQLEKSRLLSDRFSAERPKGSFSTLEIQRTEQGDSAMYLCASRRTGTGASFSAGELFFGEGSRLTVL.

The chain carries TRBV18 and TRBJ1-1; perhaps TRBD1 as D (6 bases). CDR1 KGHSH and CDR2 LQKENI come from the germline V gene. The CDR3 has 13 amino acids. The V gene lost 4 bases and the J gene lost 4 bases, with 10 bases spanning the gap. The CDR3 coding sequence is TGTGCCAGCTCACGGACAGAATTCACTGAAGCTTTCTTT. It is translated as CASSRTEFTEAFF.

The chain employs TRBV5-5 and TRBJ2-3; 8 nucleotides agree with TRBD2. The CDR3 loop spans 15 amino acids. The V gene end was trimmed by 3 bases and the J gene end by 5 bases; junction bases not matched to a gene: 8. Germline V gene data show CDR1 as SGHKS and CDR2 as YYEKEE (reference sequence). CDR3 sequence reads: CASSSIAGRIDTQYF. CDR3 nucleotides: TGTGCCAGCAGCTCCATAGCGGGAAGAATAGATACGCAGTATTTT.

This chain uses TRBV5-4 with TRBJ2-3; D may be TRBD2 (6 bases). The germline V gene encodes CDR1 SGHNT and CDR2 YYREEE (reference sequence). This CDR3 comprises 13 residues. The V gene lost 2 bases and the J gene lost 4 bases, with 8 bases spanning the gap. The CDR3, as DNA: TGTGCCAGCAGCTTCAGGGAGGCAGATACGCAGTATTTT. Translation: CASSFREADTQYF.

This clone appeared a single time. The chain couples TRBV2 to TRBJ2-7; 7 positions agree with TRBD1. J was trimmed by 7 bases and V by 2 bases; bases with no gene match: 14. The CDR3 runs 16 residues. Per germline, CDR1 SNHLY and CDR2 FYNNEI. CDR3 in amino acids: CASSELRRQGVWEQYF. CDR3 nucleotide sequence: TGTGCCAGCAGTGAACTAAGGCGTCAGGGGGTATGGGAGCAGTACTTC.

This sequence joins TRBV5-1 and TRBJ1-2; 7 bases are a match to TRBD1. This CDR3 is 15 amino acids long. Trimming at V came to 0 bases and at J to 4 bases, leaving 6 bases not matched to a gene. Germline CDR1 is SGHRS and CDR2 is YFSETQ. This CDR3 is CASSLEQGLSYGYTF. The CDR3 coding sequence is TGCGCCAGCAGCTTGGAACAGGGGCTAAGCTATGGCTACACCTTC. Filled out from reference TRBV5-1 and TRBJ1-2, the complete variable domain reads KAGVTQTPRYLIKTRGQQVTLSCSPISGHRSVSWYQQTPGQGLQFLFEYFSETQRNKGNFPGRFSGRQFSNSRSEMNVSTLELGDSALYLCASSLEQGLSYGYTFGSGTRLTVV.

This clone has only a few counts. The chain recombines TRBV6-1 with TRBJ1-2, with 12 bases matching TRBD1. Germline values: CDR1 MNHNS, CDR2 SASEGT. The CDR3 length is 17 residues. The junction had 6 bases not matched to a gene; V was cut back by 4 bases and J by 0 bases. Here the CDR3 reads CASSARDRGHSNYGYTF. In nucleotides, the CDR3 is TGTGCCAGCAGTGCCCGGGACAGGGGGCACTCTAACTATGGCTACACCTTC.

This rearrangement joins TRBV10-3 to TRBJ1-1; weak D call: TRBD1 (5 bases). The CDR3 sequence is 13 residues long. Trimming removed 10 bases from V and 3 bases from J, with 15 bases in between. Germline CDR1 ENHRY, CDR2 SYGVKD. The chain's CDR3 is CATTLTEDTEAFF. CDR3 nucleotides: TGTGCCACTACTTTGACAGAGGACACTGAAGCTTTCTTT.

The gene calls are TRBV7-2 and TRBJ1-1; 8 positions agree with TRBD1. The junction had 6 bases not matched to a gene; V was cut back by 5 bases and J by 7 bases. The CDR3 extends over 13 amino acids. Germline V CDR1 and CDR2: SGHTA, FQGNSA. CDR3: CASSTQGASEAFF. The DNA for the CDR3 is TGTGCCAGCAGCACCCAGGGGGCTAGTGAAGCTTTCTTT. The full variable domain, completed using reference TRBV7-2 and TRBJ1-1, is GAGVSQSPSNKVTEKGKDVELRCDPISGHTALYWYRQSLGQGLEFLIYFQGNSAPDKSGLPSDRFSAERTGGSVSTLTIQRTQQEDSAVYLCASSTQGASEAFFGQGTRLTVV.

The CDR3, as DNA: TGTGCCAGCAGTGGGGCAGGGCTGAACACTGAAGCTTTCTTT. It is translated as CASSGAGLNTEAFF. The chain couples TRBV28 to TRBJ1-1, with D possibly being TRBD1 (5 bases). Per germline, CDR1 MDHEN and CDR2 SYDVKM. Trimming pared 5 bases from V and 0 bases from J, leaving 10 bases between. This CDR3 is 14 amino acids long.

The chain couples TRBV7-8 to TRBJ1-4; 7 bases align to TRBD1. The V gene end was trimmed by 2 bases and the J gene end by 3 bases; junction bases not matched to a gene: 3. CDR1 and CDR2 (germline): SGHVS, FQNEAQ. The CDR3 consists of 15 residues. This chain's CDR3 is CASSLQGVPNEKLFF. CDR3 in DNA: TGTGCCAGCAGCTTACAGGGGGTTCCTAATGAAAAACTGTTTTTT.

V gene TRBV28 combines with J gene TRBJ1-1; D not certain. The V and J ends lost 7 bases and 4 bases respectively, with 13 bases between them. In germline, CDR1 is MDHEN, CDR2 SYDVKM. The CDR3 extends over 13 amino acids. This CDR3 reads CASTARAGTEAFF. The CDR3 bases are TGTGCCAGCACCGCTCGAGCTGGCACTGAAGCTTTCTTT.

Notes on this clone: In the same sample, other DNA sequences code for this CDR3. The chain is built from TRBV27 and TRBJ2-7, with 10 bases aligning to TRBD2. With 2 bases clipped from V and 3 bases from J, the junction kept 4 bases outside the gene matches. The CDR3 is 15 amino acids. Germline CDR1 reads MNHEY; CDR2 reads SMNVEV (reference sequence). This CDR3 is CASSLKASGSYEQYF. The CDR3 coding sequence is TGTGCCAGCAGTTTAAAGGCTAGCGGGAGCTACGAGCAGTACTTC.